This T cell receptor (beta chain) was sequenced for a study of lymphopenia after photon versus proton radiotherapy (dated 2019 in TCRdb). Looking at the study overall: The immunological effects of photon versus proton radiation therapy were compared in patients with gastrointestinal tumors who developed high-grade lymphopenia. The study was designed to characterize how the impact on the immune system differs between the two radiation modalities. The cohort included more than 15 patients with gastrointestinal tumors who developed lymphopenia after receiving either photon or proton therapy.

What the authors observed across the whole study: Across the cohort, among patients who died, a greater drop in TCR diversity after the nadir was inversely correlated with overall survival time. Proton-treated patients stayed relatively stable during treatment, while photon-treated patients lost naive T cells and TCR diversity and gained effector/memory populations. The survival association was examined only in patients who died, and the authors described better survival with proton therapy as a possibility, not as a demonstrated result. After the lymphocyte count nadir, photon-treated repertoires showed oligoclonal expansion, especially of CD8+ Temra cells, which drove the drop in diversity.

Library prep was done by the immunoSEQ multiplex PCR assay. Deep sequencing of rearranged TCR beta loci, alongside multiparametric flow cytometry, was used to profile T cell repertoires. Imported from immuneACCESS, the table was reduced by TCRdb to in-frame sequences with V and J called. These copies leave out some clones; in studies compared against another copy, an unresolved V gene accounts for under half, and the cause of the remainder is not known. The sample profile shows fewer than 20,000 clones; 92% of them were found once. The ten largest make up approximately 1.5% of the sample. Concerning this clone itself: What this receptor recognizes is not known. The sample holds no much larger clone one base away, and base qualities are not on file.

The CDR3 runs 15 amino acids, cysteine and phenylalanine included. The only DNA kept is the CDR3, 45 bases in frame from the first base. Trimming removed 5 bases from V and 1 base from J; the gene matches leave 6 bases unexplained. Sequences SEHNR (CDR1) and FQNEAQ (CDR2) are obtained from the germline V gene (reference sequence). Recombination joined TRBV7-9 with TRBJ1-2, with TRBD1 identical over 8 junction bases. The sequencing used peripheral blood, collected from a patient treated with photon-based radiotherapy. The receptor's source is a woman aged 40 to 50 with cholangiocarcinoma. The DNA is TGTGCCAGCAGCAGGGGACAGGATCATAACTATGGCTACACCTTC. Translated, it gives CASSRGQDHNYGYTF.